Sequencing of this T cell receptor (beta chain) was carried out in a study of OX40 agonist ivuxolimab in advanced cancers. For the study at large: Prior anti-PD-1, anti-PD-L1 or anti-CTLA-4 therapy did not bar entry, and about 40% had some.

On this clone: Its specificity is not known.

Measured with immunoSEQ multiplex PCR; TCRdb has only the in-frame clones, and not every one. Of around 30,000 clones listed, 86% are singletons. Germline CDR1 and CDR2: MGHRA and YSYEKL. This CDR3 has 21 amino acids. Trimming removed 0 bases from V and 5 bases from J; junction bases left unmatched: 18. Study-level results: Some nonresponders also had low normalized T-cell clonal expansion.

This clonotype was obtained from an adult with an advanced solid tumor such as melanoma, head and neck, liver or kidney cancer. V is TRBV4-1 and J is TRBJ2-1; 11 bases fit TRBD2. The material was CD4+ or CD8+ T cells sorted from blood, obtained in a trial of the OX40 agonist ivuxolimab. The CDR3 nucleotides are TGCGCCAGCAGCCAAGACCGACAGGGGGTCGCACTAGCGGGGGCCCACAATGAGCAGTTCTTC. It is translated as CASSQDRQGVALAGAHNEQFF.